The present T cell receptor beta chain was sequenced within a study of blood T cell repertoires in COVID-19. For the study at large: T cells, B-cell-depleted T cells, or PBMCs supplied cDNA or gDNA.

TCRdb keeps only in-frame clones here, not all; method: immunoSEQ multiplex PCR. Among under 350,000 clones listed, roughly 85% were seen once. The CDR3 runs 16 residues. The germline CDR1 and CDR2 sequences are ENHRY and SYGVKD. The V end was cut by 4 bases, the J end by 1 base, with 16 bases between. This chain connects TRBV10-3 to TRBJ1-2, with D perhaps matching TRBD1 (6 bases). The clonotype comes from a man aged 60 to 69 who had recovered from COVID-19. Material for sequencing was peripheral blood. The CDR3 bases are TGTGCCATCAGTGGGAACAGGGACGCCTTTAACTATGGCTACACCTTC. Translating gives CAISGNRDAFNYGYTF.